This TCR beta chain was captured by sequencing in a study of T cell changes during pregnancy in multiple sclerosis. V was pared by 3 bases and J by 4 bases, with 9 bases between. This CDR3 has 13 residues. The germline V gene has CDR1 SEHNR and CDR2 FQNEAQ (reference sequence). The method was immunoSEQ multiplex PCR; TCRdb's version includes in-frame clones alone and lacks a portion of them. The table shows some 60,000 clones, with about 91% occurring only once. The sample in question was peripheral blood, obtained after pregnancy. The J gene is TRBJ2-5, the V gene TRBV7-9; D is ambiguous. The origin of this receptor is a female donor with multiple sclerosis, enrolled in a pregnancy study. CDR3 bases: TGTGCCAGCAGCTTGGGCTACACAGAGACCCAGTACTTC. This codes for CASSLGYTETQYF.